Presented here are 22 T cell receptor beta chains from one specimen sequenced in a study of blood T cell repertoires in COVID-19. The protocol was immunoSEQ multiplex PCR, while the TCRdb copy is restricted to in-frame clones and leaves out a portion. The table lists approximately 120,000 clones, around 85% of them singletons. Sample: peripheral blood. Source of these receptors: a woman older than 75 with COVID-19, enrolled during active disease.

The chain recombines TRBV7-2 with TRBJ1-2, with 8 bases that match TRBD1. V gave up 5 bases and J gave up 7 bases; unmatched junction bases: 9. The CDR3 contains 14 residues. Germline V gives CDR1 SGHTA, CDR2 FQGNSA. Written as DNA, the CDR3 is TGTGCCAGCAGCCCCTTTACAGGGGGGCGTGGCTACACCTTC. Its translation is CASSPFTGGRGYTF.

This clone has a handful of counts. The chain combines TRBV3-1 (or the pseudogene TRBV3-2) with TRBJ2-1, with 10 bases aligning to TRBD2. The V segment lost 0 bases and the J segment 4 bases; nucleotides outside the gene matches: 0. The length of the CDR3 is 15 residues. The germline V gene encodes CDR1 LGHDT and CDR2 YNNKEL (reference sequence). The DNA of the CDR3 is TGTGCCAGCAGCCAAGATAGCGGGAGGTACAATGAGCAGTTCTTC. Its protein product is CASSQDSGRYNEQFF.

The chain is built from TRBV15 and TRBJ1-5; D is ambiguous. CDR1 is LNHNV and CDR2 is YYDKDF in the germline V gene (reference sequence). V shed 1 base and J shed 2 bases, with 9 bases lying between them. The CDR3 has 15 residues. In DNA form, the CDR3 reads TGTGCCACCAGCAGAGTTATCGGGGGCAATCAGCCCCAGCATTTT. Protein sequence: CATSRVIGGNQPQHF.

The chain is built from TRBV6-2 or TRBV6-3 and TRBJ2-1; 10 nucleotides match TRBD1. Losses at the gene ends were 5 bases for V and 5 bases for J; bases not matched to a gene: 6. In germline, CDR1 is MNHEY, CDR2 SVGEGT. This CDR3 contains 15 residues. CDR3 in amino acids: CASSRQGAPNNEQFF. The CDR3 DNA sequence: TGTGCCAGCAGTCGACAGGGGGCACCGAACAATGAGCAGTTCTTC.

On this clone: Other DNA sequences within the sample encode an identical CDR3. The rearrangement uses TRBV9 and TRBJ2-7; 7 positions match TRBD1. The trim removed 0 bases at V and 2 bases at J, leaving 2 bases unmatched. The CDR3 is made up of 14 amino acids. Looked up from germline, CDR1 is SGDLS and CDR2 is YYNGEE. The CDR3 region is CASSVGQGPYEQYF. The DNA for the CDR3 is TGTGCCAGCAGCGTAGGACAGGGCCCCTACGAGCAGTACTTC.

The V gene is TRBV24-1, the J gene TRBJ2-1; 12 nucleotides match TRBD2. This CDR3 has 16 residues. V was pared by 3 bases and J by 7 bases, with 6 bases of the junction left unmatched. The V gene's germline CDR1 is KGHDR and CDR2 SFDVKD. CDR3 nucleotides: TGTGCCACCAGTGATCCCGGACTAGCGGGGAAGAATGAGCAGTTCTTC. This gives the protein CATSDPGLAGKNEQFF.

This clone has just one count. Its ends do not fully match the called genes, so a read error is possible. This sample includes further DNA sequences coding for the same CDR3. The chain uses TRBV7-9 and TRBJ1-1, with 8 bases matching TRBD1. This CDR3 is 15 amino acids long. Germline CDR1 reads SEHNR; CDR2 reads FQNEAQ (reference sequence). The CDR3 loop reads CASSFEGQANTEAFF. CDR3 bases: TGTGCCAGCAGCTTCGAGGGACAGGCAAACACTGAAGCTTTTTTT. The full variable domain, its missing parts supplied by reference TRBV7-9 and TRBJ1-1, is DTGVSQNPRHKITKRGQNVTFRCDPISEHNRLYWYRQTLGQGPEFLTYFQNEAQLEKSRLLSDRFSAERPKGSFSTLEIQRTEQGDSAMYLCASSFEGQANTEAFFGQGTRLTVV.

V is TRBV7-8 and J is TRBJ2-3, with D perhaps matching TRBD2 (7 bases). V was pared by 1 base and J by 0 bases, with 20 bases between. Germline CDR1 SGHVS, CDR2 FQNEAQ. The CDR3 covers 19 residues. The CDR3 nucleotides are TGTGCCAGCAGCTTAGGGGGGGCTAGCGGAGCATCTAGCACAGATACGCAGTATTTT. The encoded protein is CASSLGGASGASSTDTQYF.

The gene calls are TRBV29-1 and TRBJ2-1; a possible D gene is TRBD1 (6 bases). V was cut by 7 bases and J by 4 bases, with 20 bases left in between. Germline V lookup: CDR1 SQVTM, CDR2 ANQGSEA. The CDR3 is made up of 15 amino acids. DNA for the CDR3: TGCAGCGGATCCTTCGGACAGAGGGGGTACAATGAGCAGTTCTTC. Translating gives CSGSFGQRGYNEQFF.

The chain employs TRBV7-2 and TRBJ2-7; 8 positions match TRBD2. This CDR3 is built from 14 residues. Looked up from germline, CDR1 is SGHTA and CDR2 is FQGNSA. V shed 3 bases, J shed 4 bases, and the junction held 5 bases outside the gene matches. The CDR3 DNA reads as TGTGCCAGCAGCTTCACCTCGGGGGGGTACGAGCAGTACTTC. Protein: CASSFTSGGYEQYF.

The chain joins TRBV5-6 to TRBJ2-1, with TRBD2 matching 8 bases. The V gene's germline CDR1 is SGHDT and CDR2 YYEEEE. The CDR3 spans 16 residues. The V segment lost 4 bases and the J segment 2 bases; nucleotides outside the gene matches: 8. CDR3 protein: CASSVLAVATYNEQFF. CDR3 DNA: TGTGCCAGCAGCGTACTAGCGGTCGCAACCTACAATGAGCAGTTCTTC.

A single count supports this clone. CDR3 nucleotide sequence: TGCAGCGTTATCCGGGACAGGGGGCGGATTGAGACCCAGTACTTC. This sequence encodes CSVIRDRGRIETQYF. The chain links TRBV29-1 to TRBJ2-5; 12 bases align to TRBD1. The V gene end was trimmed by 5 bases and the J gene end by 5 bases; junction bases not matched to a gene: 9. The CDR3 totals 15 residues. Germline CDR1 is SQVTM and CDR2 is ANQGSEA.

V gene TRBV28 combines with J gene TRBJ1-6; unclear D gene. Trimming left V 4 bases short and J 1 base short, with 8 bases between. CDR1 is MDHEN and CDR2 is SYDVKM in the germline V gene. The CDR3 is 15 residues long. CDR3 amino acids: CASSSGSSYNSPLHF. The CDR3 bases are TGTGCCAGCAGTTCAGGAAGTTCCTATAATTCACCCCTCCACTTT.

This clone occurred once. The chain combines TRBV14 with TRBJ2-7; D is possibly TRBD2 (6 bases). The germline V gene has CDR1 SGHDN and CDR2 FVKESK. Trimming cost V 0 bases and J 7 bases, with 10 bases left between them. The CDR3 sequence is 13 residues long. In DNA form, the CDR3 reads TGTGCCAGCAGCCAAGAACTGGGGGGAGAGCAGTACTTC. This codes for CASSQELGGEQYF.

The chain joins TRBV6-2 or TRBV6-3 to TRBJ2-2; TRBD1 might be the D (6 bases). V was trimmed by 0 bases and J by 7 bases, leaving 21 bases between them. The CDR3 contains 18 residues. Per germline, CDR1 MNHEY and CDR2 SVGEGT. In DNA, the CDR3 is TGTGCCAGCAGTTACTCGACCGGCAGGGGCGATAAGGACGGGGAGCTGTTTTTT. As protein: CASSYSTGRGDKDGELFF.

This clone appeared once. The chain couples TRBV9 to TRBJ2-3, with TRBD1 matching over 7 bases. The CDR3 extends over 13 amino acids. CDR1 and CDR2 from the germline V gene are SGDLS and YYNGEE. V lost 4 bases to trimming and J lost 11 bases; unmatched junction nucleotides: 10. This CDR3 is CASSTQVTGEQYF. CDR3 nucleotides: TGTGCCAGCAGCACCCAAGTTACAGGGGAGCAGTATTTT.

Here the CDR3 reads CASSLDGTSGRGEQFF. CDR3 nucleotide sequence: TGTGCCAGCAGCTTGGATGGGACTAGCGGGAGAGGTGAGCAGTTCTTC. The J gene is TRBJ2-1, the V gene TRBV5-4; 14 nucleotides match TRBD2. The CDR3 extends over 16 amino acids. V shed 0 bases and J 9 bases; nucleotides not matched to a gene: 5. Germline V CDR1 and CDR2: SGHNT, YYREEE (reference sequence).

The chain carries TRBV4-3 and TRBJ2-7, with 9 bases aligning to TRBD1. From germline, CDR1 is LGHNA and CDR2 YSLEER. CDR3 length: 16 amino acids. The junction had 8 bases not matched to a gene; V was cut back by 0 bases and J by 5 bases. The CDR3 coding sequence is TGCGCCAGCAGCCAAGAGCAAACAGGGGGCAGGAACGAGCAGTACTTC. Its protein is CASSQEQTGGRNEQYF.

The chain employs TRBV7-8 and TRBJ1-2; no reliable D call. Deletions cut 2 bases from V and 4 bases from J, with 11 bases between. The length of the CDR3 is 14 residues. Germline V gene data show CDR1 as SGHVS and CDR2 as FQNEAQ. The CDR3 sequence is CASSLSGLTYGYTF. DNA of the CDR3: TGTGCCAGCAGCTTATCAGGACTTACCTATGGCTACACCTTC.

This clone occurred once. The chain uses TRBV6-5 and TRBJ1-5; D is unresolved. CDR3 length: 14 residues. V was pared by 8 bases and J by 0 bases, with 11 bases between. Germline V gene sequence: CDR1 MNHEY, CDR2 SVGAGI. This chain's CDR3 is CASGGVYSNQPQHF. The CDR3, as DNA: TGTGCCAGCGGAGGAGTATATAGCAATCAGCCCCAGCATTTT.

The chain combines TRBV29-1 with TRBJ1-3; a weak D match, TRBD1 (5 bases). Deletions cut 7 bases from V and 4 bases from J, with 20 bases between. The germline CDR1 and CDR2 sequences are SQVTM and ANQGSEA. This CDR3 spans 15 amino acids. The CDR3 region is CSAKSLWGPGNTIYF. As DNA, the CDR3 is TGCAGCGCCAAATCTTTATGGGGCCCAGGAAACACCATATATTTT.

The V and J genes are TRBV7-9 and TRBJ1-4; D remains ambiguous. Trimming stripped 2 bases from V and 0 bases from J, with 10 bases between. This CDR3 contains 16 residues. CDR1 and CDR2 (germline): SEHNR, FQNEAQ (reference sequence). As DNA, the CDR3 is TGTGCCAGCAGCTTACAGTCCCTTGCAACTAATGAAAAACTGTTTTTT. Amino acids: CASSLQSLATNEKLFF.